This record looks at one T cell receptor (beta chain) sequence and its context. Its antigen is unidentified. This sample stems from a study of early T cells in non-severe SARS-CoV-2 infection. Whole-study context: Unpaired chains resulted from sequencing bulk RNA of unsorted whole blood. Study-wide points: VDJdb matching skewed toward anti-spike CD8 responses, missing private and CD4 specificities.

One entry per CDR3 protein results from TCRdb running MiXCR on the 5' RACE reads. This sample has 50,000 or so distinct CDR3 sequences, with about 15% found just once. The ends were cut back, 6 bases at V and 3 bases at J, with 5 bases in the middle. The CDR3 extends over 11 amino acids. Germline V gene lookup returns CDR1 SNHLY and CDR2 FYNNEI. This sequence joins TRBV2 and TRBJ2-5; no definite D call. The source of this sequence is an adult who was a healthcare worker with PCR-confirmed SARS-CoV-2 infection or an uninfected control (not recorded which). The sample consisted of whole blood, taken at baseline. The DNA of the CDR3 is TGTGCCAGCAGCTCCGAAGAGACCCAGTACTTC. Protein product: CASSSEETQYF.